What follows are 8 T cell receptor beta chains derived from one specimen sequenced in a study of cytomegalovirus exposure and HLA in healthy donors. PCR used 60 Vbeta primers and 13 Jbeta primers. Assay used: immunoSEQ multiplex PCR; TCRdb lists only in-frame clones, some missing. The sample carries some 130,000 clones, around 72% recorded once. The sequenced sample was PBMCs. Source of these receptors: a woman between 35 and 50 years old in good health and CMV-seronegative.

This clone has just one count. This chain links TRBV28 with TRBJ2-7; TRBD1 agrees at 9 bases. The germline CDR1 and CDR2 sequences are MDHEN and SYDVKM. The CDR3 totals 14 residues. The V gene end was trimmed by 6 bases and the J gene end by 4 bases; junction bases not matched to a gene: 7. This CDR3 reads CASSTGGGFYEQYF. The CDR3 DNA is TGTGCCAGCAGCACAGGGGGCGGTTTTTACGAGCAGTACTTC.

J is TRBJ2-5 and V is TRBV5-1, with 7 bases fitting TRBD1. The CDR3 contains 16 residues. CDR1 SGHRS and CDR2 YFSETQ come from the germline V gene. The J segment lost 5 bases and the V segment lost 4 bases, leaving 14 bases of the junction unmatched. The CDR3 loop reads CASSPGRDSLRETQYF. The DNA of the CDR3 is TGCGCCAGCAGCCCTGGAAGGGACAGCCTCAGGGAGACCCAGTACTTC. Drawing the rest from reference TRBV5-1 and TRBJ2-5, the complete variable domain is KAGVTQTPRYLIKTRGQQVTLSCSPISGHRSVSWYQQTPGQGLQFLFEYFSETQRNKGNFPGRFSGRQFSNSRSEMNVSTLELGDSALYLCASSPGRDSLRETQYFGPGTRLLVL.

This clone has just one count. The chain has TRBV4-1 and TRBJ2-7, with D hard to call. The V and J ends lost 1 base and 6 bases respectively, with 22 bases between them. Germline V gene sequence: CDR1 MGHRA, CDR2 YSYEKL. The CDR3 spans 17 residues. The CDR3 spells CASSQVDMGFPRSEQYF. CDR3 coding DNA: TGCGCCAGCAGCCAAGTAGACATGGGTTTTCCCCGGTCCGAGCAGTACTTC.

The chain has TRBV7-2 and TRBJ1-1; 8 nucleotides agree with TRBD1. The germline V gene encodes CDR1 SGHTA and CDR2 FQGNSA. The CDR3 is 15 residues long. The V segment lost 3 bases and the J segment 1 base; nucleotides outside the gene matches: 4. CDR3: CASSFWTGKNTEAFF. In DNA form, the CDR3 reads TGTGCCAGCAGCTTTTGGACAGGGAAGAACACTGAAGCTTTCTTT.

The chain couples TRBV5-6 to TRBJ1-1; the D is unclear. V lost 4 bases and J 1 base, leaving 14 bases between the germline ends. Germline values: CDR1 SGHDT, CDR2 YYEEEE. The CDR3 runs 15 residues. The CDR3 is CASSTFGVGNTEAFF. CDR3 DNA sequence: TGTGCCAGCAGCACCTTCGGGGTTGGGAACACTGAAGCTTTCTTT.

V gene TRBV6-6 combines with J gene TRBJ1-6; a possible D gene is TRBD1 (6 bases). The ends were cut back, 6 bases at V and 5 bases at J, with 11 bases in the middle. Germline V lookup: CDR1 MNHNY, CDR2 SVGAGI (reference sequence). This CDR3 is built from 14 residues. As DNA, the CDR3 is TGTGCCAGCAGGTCCGGACAGCATAATTCACCCCTCCACTTT. Amino acid sequence: CASRSGQHNSPLHF.

The chain employs TRBV18 and TRBJ1-1; no clear D. The CDR3 runs to 13 residues. V was shortened by 5 bases and J by 4 bases, with 11 bases between the two germline ends. Germline V CDR1 and CDR2: KGHSH, LQKENI. The DNA for the CDR3 is TGTGCCAGCTCAGAGAGGGTGTCCACTGAAGCTTTCTTT. Its translation: CASSERVSTEAFF.

There are a few counts of this clone. The V gene is TRBV7-9, the J gene TRBJ2-2, with D uncertain. Germline-derived CDR1 and CDR2 are SEHNR and FQNEAQ (reference sequence). The CDR3 has 18 residues. V was shortened by 5 bases and J by 0 bases, with 19 bases between the two germline ends. The CDR3 loop reads CASSPWALRHANTGELFF. CDR3 DNA sequence: TGTGCCAGCAGCCCATGGGCCCTTCGGCACGCGAACACCGGGGAGCTGTTTTTT.